These 24 T cell receptor beta chains originate from one sample sequenced in a study of chemoradiotherapy in HPV16-positive cancers (dated by TCRdb to between 2022 and 2023). The library was generated by the immunoSEQ multiplex PCR assay. The clones in this table, taken by TCRdb from immuneACCESS, are in-frame only. Not every clone is retained; where verified, under half of the shortfall comes from an unresolved V gene, and the cause of the rest is unknown. Here the sample has some 8,300 clones; around 72% occur a single time. Of the sample, around 41% is held by the ten largest clones. Sequenced material: tumor tissue, taken from a patient who underwent chemoradiotherapy. These receptors were obtained from a human donor with HPV-associated anogenital cancer.

V and J are TRBV6-1 and TRBJ1-1; 7 nucleotides agree with TRBD1. CDR1 is MNHNS, CDR2 SASEGT, per germline. The V segment lost 7 bases and the J segment 5 bases; nucleotides outside the gene matches: 10. This CDR3 comprises 14 residues. DNA of the CDR3: TGTGCCAGCATCCCACAGGGGAGAAGAACTGAAGCTTTCTTT. Residues: CASIPQGRRTEAFF.

This clone was recorded a few times. V is TRBV7-2 and J is TRBJ2-2, with 9 bases lining up with TRBD2. Germline CDR1 SGHTA, CDR2 FQGNSA. The CDR3 spans 16 residues. The junction had 7 bases not matched to a gene; V was cut back by 3 bases and J by 5 bases. CDR3 sequence (DNA): TGTGCCAGCAGCTTCCTTAGCGGGGGTCGTACCGGGGAGCTGTTTTTT. Translating gives CASSFLSGGRTGELFF. The full variable domain, in which reference TRBV7-2 and TRBJ2-2 provide the parts outside the CDR3, is GAGVSQSPSNKVTEKGKDVELRCDPISGHTALYWYRQSLGQGLEFLIYFQGNSAPDKSGLPSDRFSAERTGGSVSTLTIQRTQQEDSAVYLCASSFLSGGRTGELFFGEGSRLTVL.

The chain joins TRBV28 to TRBJ2-1, with TRBD1 matching 8 bases. The CDR3 runs to 14 residues. The germline CDR1 and CDR2 sequences are MDHEN and SYDVKM. J lost 7 bases, V lost 5 bases, and 7 bases had no gene match. CDR3 sequence (DNA): TGTGCCAGCAGTCTGACAGGGGTAGGAAATGAGCAGTTCTTC. This sequence encodes CASSLTGVGNEQFF.

This chain connects TRBV7-9 to TRBJ2-5; D gene unclear. The CDR3 is 12 amino acids. Germline V gives CDR1 SEHNR, CDR2 FQNEAQ (reference sequence). V was cut by 5 bases and J by 2 bases, with 6 bases left in between. CDR3 sequence reads: CASSPLQETQYF. In nucleotides, the CDR3 is TGTGCCAGCAGCCCGCTTCAAGAGACCCAGTACTTC.

This sequence joins TRBV15 and TRBJ2-5; 13 bases align to TRBD2. This CDR3 region has 15 residues. Germline V gene sequence: CDR1 LNHNV, CDR2 YYDKDF (reference sequence). V gave up 5 bases and J gave up 4 bases; unmatched junction bases: 4. DNA for the CDR3: TGTGCCACCAGCGGGAGACTAGCGGGAGGAGAGACCCAGTACTTC. Protein sequence: CATSGRLAGGETQYF. Supplemented by reference TRBV15 and TRBJ2-5, the full variable domain reads DAMVIQNPRYQVTQFGKPVTLSCSQTLNHNVMYWYQQKSSQAPKLLFHYYDKDFNNEADTPDNFQSRRPNTSFCFLDIRSPGLGDTAMYLCATSGRLAGGETQYFGPGTRLLVL.

This chain joins TRBV29-1 and TRBJ2-5, with D perhaps matching TRBD1 (6 bases). The CDR3 spans 16 residues. V gave up 7 bases and J gave up 5 bases, with 26 bases separating them. Per the germline V gene, CDR1 is SQVTM and CDR2 is ANQGSEA. The CDR3 DNA follows: TGCAGCGCCCCGAGCGGACAGATCCCTGGAGCGGAGACCCAGTACTTC. This codes for CSAPSGQIPGAETQYF.

This clone appeared once. The J gene is TRBJ1-1, the V gene TRBV12-5; perhaps TRBD1 as D (5 bases). CDR3 size: 14 residues. V was clipped by 6 bases and J by 5 bases, with 16 bases between them. Per germline, CDR1 LGHNT and CDR2 FRNRAP. In DNA form, the CDR3 reads TGTGCTAGTGGACAATCGCAGGGAAGTACTGAAGCTTTCTTT. Amino acids: CASGQSQGSTEAFF.

The chain couples TRBV7-2 to TRBJ2-5; 8 bases are a match to TRBD1. This CDR3 comprises 13 residues. V was clipped by 5 bases and J by 4 bases; unmatched bases: 3. Germline CDR1 is SGHTA and CDR2 is FQGNSA. The CDR3, as DNA: TGTGCCAGCAGCCATGACAGGGGAGAGACCCAGTACTTC. This encodes CASSHDRGETQYF. Full variable domain (remainder filled in from reference TRBV7-2 and TRBJ2-5): GAGVSQSPSNKVTEKGKDVELRCDPISGHTALYWYRQSLGQGLEFLIYFQGNSAPDKSGLPSDRFSAERTGGSVSTLTIQRTQQEDSAVYLCASSHDRGETQYFGPGTRLLVL.

V usage is TRBV27 and J usage is TRBJ1-5; D remains ambiguous. The CDR3 is made up of 16 amino acids. The V end lost 2 bases, the J end lost 3 bases, and 14 bases lay between the germline ends. Germline-derived CDR1 and CDR2 are MNHEY and SMNVEV (reference sequence). CDR3 nucleotides: TGTGCCAGCAGTTTAGGACCGAACCACTCCAATCAGCCCCAGCATTTT. This gives the protein CASSLGPNHSNQPQHF.

The genes are TRBV7-2 and TRBJ2-7; D is perhaps TRBD1 or TRBD2 (6 bases each). The CDR3 consists of 15 residues. V was clipped by 1 base and J by 6 bases, with 16 bases between them. Looked up from germline, CDR1 is SGHTA and CDR2 is FQGNSA. CDR3 DNA: TGTGCCAGCAGCTTAGATTCACAGGGAGGTCGCGAGCAGTACGTC. Residues: CASSLDSQGGREQYV.

Here the CDR3 DNA reads TGTGCCAGCAGACCACTCCCCGGGACAGGGAACACTGAAGCTTTCTTT. Translation: CASRPLPGTGNTEAFF. The rearrangement links TRBV7-9 to TRBJ1-1; 8 nucleotides agree with TRBD1. Germline CDR1 is SEHNR and CDR2 is FQNEAQ (reference sequence). Trimming at V came to 6 bases and at J to 1 base, leaving 10 bases not matched to a gene. This CDR3 is built from 16 residues.

The rearrangement uses TRBV12-5 and TRBJ1-2, with a weak D call TRBD1 (6 bases). Germline CDR1 is LGHNT and CDR2 is FRNRAP. Trimming cost V 5 bases and J 2 bases, with 12 bases left between them. The CDR3 contains 14 residues. The CDR3 DNA reads as TGTGCTAGTGGTACTGGACAGATAAACTATGGCTACACCTTC. Protein: CASGTGQINYGYTF. The whole variable domain, remainder taken from reference TRBV12-5 and TRBJ1-2, is DARVTQTPRHKVTEMGQEVTMRCQPILGHNTVFWYRQTMMQGLELLAYFRNRAPLDDSGMPKDRFSAEMPDATLATLKIQPSEPRDSAVYFCASGTGQINYGYTFGSGTRLTVV.

The sample holds one count of this clone. V usage is TRBV7-2 and J usage is TRBJ2-1; D call uncertain. The germline V gene encodes CDR1 SGHTA and CDR2 FQGNSA. V lost 0 bases, J lost 7 bases, and 16 bases lay in between. CDR3 length: 16 amino acids. The CDR3 sequence is CASSLAGYGVGNEQFF. As DNA, the CDR3 is TGTGCCAGCAGCTTAGCGGGGTATGGGGTCGGAAATGAGCAGTTCTTC.

The V call is TRBV6-5, the J call TRBJ2-3; 8 bases are shared with TRBD2. Germline lookup yields CDR1 MNHEY and CDR2 SVGAGI. The trim removed 6 bases at V and 6 bases at J, leaving 2 bases unmatched. The CDR3 covers 12 residues. The CDR3 nucleotides read TGTGCCAGCAGCCGCGGGGGGGATACGCAGTATTTT. This codes for CASSRGGDTQYF.

The J gene is TRBJ2-5, the V gene TRBV7-8; no clear D gene. The ends were cut back, 5 bases at V and 5 bases at J, with 15 bases in the middle. This CDR3 region has 14 residues. Germline loops: CDR1 SGHVS, CDR2 FQNEAQ. The CDR3 nucleotides read TGTGCCAGCAGCCTAAGCGTGGCCACGGAGACCCAGTACTTC. It encodes CASSLSVATETQYF.

The genes are TRBV5-6 and TRBJ2-3; 10 nucleotides match TRBD1. V shed 5 bases and J 8 bases; nucleotides not matched to a gene: 8. This CDR3 region has 14 residues. CDR1 and CDR2 from the germline V gene are SGHDT and YYEEEE. This chain's CDR3 is CASRGDRGLGTQYF. The CDR3 nucleotides are TGTGCCAGCAGGGGGGACAGGGGTTTGGGTACGCAGTATTTT.

The V gene is TRBV5-1, the J gene TRBJ1-3; D not resolved. The CDR3 contains 15 residues. Germline V CDR1 and CDR2: SGHRS, YFSETQ. The V and J ends lost 0 bases and 4 bases respectively, with 11 bases between them. The DNA for the CDR3 is TGCGCCAGCAGCTTGGTTACGGGCCGGGGAAACACCATATATTTT. Its protein is CASSLVTGRGNTIYF.

V gene TRBV5-1 combines with J gene TRBJ1-1; possibly TRBD1 for D (5 bases). The CDR3 runs to 13 residues. The germline CDR1 and CDR2 sequences are SGHRS and YFSETQ. Trimming took 4 bases from V and 4 from J, leaving 11 bases between them. The CDR3 loop is CASSKGTGTEAFF. The CDR3, as DNA: TGCGCCAGCAGCAAAGGGACGGGCACTGAAGCTTTCTTT.

This CDR3 is CASSLPLGTPSYEQYF. The CDR3 nucleotides read TGTGCCAGCAGTTTACCCCTCGGGACTCCCTCCTACGAGCAGTACTTC. V and J are TRBV27 and TRBJ2-7; TRBD2 might be the D (6 bases). V lost 2 bases to trimming and J lost 0 bases, with 14 bases between them. Germline V gives CDR1 MNHEY, CDR2 SMNVEV (reference sequence). The CDR3 covers 16 residues.

V usage is TRBV14 and J usage is TRBJ2-7, with 8 bases aligning to TRBD1. V was pared by 1 base and J by 5 bases, with 10 bases of the junction left unmatched. The germline CDR1 and CDR2 sequences are SGHDN and FVKESK. CDR3 length: 16 amino acids. CDR3 sequence reads: CASSQGRLGQGNEQYF. For the CDR3, the DNA is TGTGCCAGCAGCCAAGGAAGACTTGGACAGGGCAACGAGCAGTACTTC.

The V gene is TRBV7-9, the J gene TRBJ2-1; D is possibly TRBD2 (7 bases). The CDR3 extends over 13 amino acids. Germline values: CDR1 SEHNR, CDR2 FQNEAQ (reference sequence). V lost 2 bases and J lost 8, with 10 bases in between. The DNA for the CDR3 is TGTGCCAGCAGCTTATGGGAGGGGGATGAGCAGTTCTTC. It translates to CASSLWEGDEQFF.

V is TRBV4-1 and J is TRBJ2-2; D perhaps matches TRBD2 (6 bases). This CDR3 region has 14 residues. Trimming stripped 5 bases from V and 3 bases from J, with 10 bases between. Germline V gives CDR1 MGHRA, CDR2 YSYEKL. DNA for the CDR3: TGCGCCAGCAGCTGGGGGGACTACACCGGGGAGCTGTTTTTT. Translating gives CASSWGDYTGELFF.

The chain recombines TRBV7-2 with TRBJ1-3, with TRBD1 identical over 7 bases. CDR3 length: 16 residues. Looked up from germline, CDR1 is SGHTA and CDR2 is FQGNSA. Trimming at V came to 4 bases and at J to 0 bases, leaving 6 bases not matched to a gene. The CDR3 region is CASSYGQVRSGNTIYF. The CDR3, as DNA: TGTGCCAGCAGCTACGGACAGGTTCGCTCTGGAAACACCATATATTTT.

This sequence joins TRBV9 and TRBJ2-3; possible D gene TRBD2, 6 bases. V gave up 3 bases and J gave up 1 base, with 12 bases separating them. This CDR3 spans 15 amino acids. The V gene's germline CDR1 is SGDLS and CDR2 YYNGEE. CDR3 loop: CASSDGGRGTDTQYF. The CDR3 DNA sequence: TGTGCCAGCAGCGACGGGGGTCGGGGCACAGATACGCAGTATTTT.